This T cell receptor beta chain came from a study of T cell responses to AZD1222 COVID-19 vaccine. Background on the study: Analyses pooled second doses at about 4 or about 12 weeks.

Concerning this clone: Its antigen is as yet unknown.

Only in-frame clones appear in the TCRdb table, and some are missing; sequencing was by immunoSEQ multiplex PCR. Of 97,000 or so clones listed, about four fifths were seen once; the top ten hold 15% to 20%. The CDR3 spans 14 residues. Trimming took off 5 bases at V and 5 bases at J, with 15 bases between the two ends. From germline, CDR1 is SGHAT and CDR2 FQNNGV. Study-wide findings and caveats: Of the AZD1222 recipients, only 5 or 6 were seropositive at baseline. None of the repertoires were sampled until the peak T cell response had passed.

The sample in question was peripheral blood, obtained on day 0 of AZD1222 vaccination. The TCR comes from an adult in good health. V gene TRBV11-2 combines with J gene TRBJ1-1; the D gene is possibly TRBD1 (6 bases). The CDR3 DNA reads as TGTGCCAGCAGCCCAGTGGGGGCTGAGACTGAAGCTTTCTTT. Translated, it gives CASSPVGAETEAFF.